A single sample gave rise to the 9 T cell receptor beta chains below, sequenced in a study of blood T cell repertoires in COVID-19. Repertoires were generated with immunoSEQ multiplex PCR, while TCRdb's copy carries only in-frame clones and drops some. The repertoire holds 200,000 to 300,000 clones, with around 90% as singletons. Sequencing input: PBMCs or T cells enriched from blood (not recorded which). Every receptor here comes from a woman aged 40-49 years who had been exposed to COVID-19.

As for this clone: Germline and junction disagree at one end, which may indicate a read error. The chain carries TRBV5-1 and TRBJ2-3, with TRBD1 matching over 8 bases. Germline loops: CDR1 SGHRS, CDR2 YFSETQ. CDR3 length: 17 amino acids. CDR3 in amino acids: CASSFAAGGTSTDTQYF. CDR3 DNA sequence: TGTGCCAGCAGCTTCGCGGCAGGGGGCACTAGCACAGATACGCAGTATTTT.

The chain carries TRBV27 and TRBJ2-4; weak D call: TRBD1 (7 bases). This CDR3 has 16 amino acids. In germline, CDR1 is MNHEY, CDR2 SMNVEV (reference sequence). V was trimmed by 6 bases and J by 9 bases, leaving 24 bases between them. The CDR3 DNA reads as TGTGCCAGCAGAGGAGGCGGGACAGCCCAAGGGCCCATTCAGTACTTC. It specifies CASRGGGTAQGPIQYF.

This chain links TRBV5-6 with TRBJ1-1; D unresolved. CDR1 and CDR2 (germline): SGHDT, YYEEEE. This CDR3 comprises 15 residues. V lost 4 bases and J 4 bases, leaving 17 bases between the germline ends. CDR3 coding DNA: TGTGCCAGCAGCCCTGGTGGAGGTGGAAGCACTGAAGCTTTCTTT. It yields the protein CASSPGGGGSTEAFF.

The chain has TRBV12-3 or TRBV12-4 and TRBJ1-1; D ambiguous. Trimming took 2 bases from V and 6 from J, leaving 10 bases between them. The CDR3 runs to 13 residues. The CDR3 DNA sequence: TGTGCCAGCAGTTTAATCGAGGCAGCTGAAGCTTTCTTT. Its protein product is CASSLIEAAEAFF.

The rearrangement uses TRBV2 and TRBJ1-2, with 8 bases aligning to TRBD1. The CDR3 runs 14 residues. In germline, CDR1 is SNHLY, CDR2 FYNNEI. Losses at the gene ends were 5 bases for V and 3 bases for J; bases not matched to a gene: 5. The CDR3 sequence is CASSFDRGDYGYTF. As DNA, the CDR3 is TGTGCCAGCAGTTTTGACAGGGGTGACTATGGCTACACCTTC.

This clone has only one observation. J is TRBJ2-7 and V is TRBV20-1, with D hard to call. Germline CDR1 and CDR2: DFQATT and SNEGSKA (reference sequence). V was clipped by 3 bases and J by 7 bases, with 16 bases between them. The CDR3 has 13 amino acids. CDR3 DNA: TGCAGTGCTAGTAAACGCGGCCAAACTGAGCAGTACGTC. Amino acids: CSASKRGQTEQYV.

Comment on this clone: The germline gene is not matched at one end of the junction; a read error may be the cause. This sequence joins TRBV5-1 and TRBJ1-1; perhaps TRBD1 as D (6 bases). The CDR3 runs 13 residues. Germline V gives CDR1 SGHRS, CDR2 YFSETQ. Written as DNA, the CDR3 is TGTGCCAGCAGCTTGCCCTCAGGGGCTGAAGCTTTCTTT. It is translated as CASSLPSGAEAFF.

The chain is built from TRBV28 and TRBJ1-2; D may be TRBD1 (5 bases). This CDR3 contains 14 residues. Trimming removed 1 base at V and 4 bases at J, with 10 bases between. Germline CDR1 MDHEN, CDR2 SYDVKM. CDR3 in DNA: TGTGCCAGCAGTTTATCGCAGGGCGTCTATGGCTACACCTTC. Protein sequence: CASSLSQGVYGYTF.

The table lists this clone with a count of one. The V and J genes are TRBV11-2 and TRBJ2-7, with 12 bases aligning to TRBD2. V lost 2 bases, J lost 7 bases, and 6 bases stayed unmatched. CDR3 length: 15 amino acids. Germline assignment: CDR1 SGHAT and CDR2 FQNNGV. CDR3 DNA: TGTGCCAGCAGCTTATCTAGCGGGGGGGGAGAGGAGCAGTACGTC. It specifies CASSLSSGGGEEQYV.